A selection of T cell receptor beta chains follows, all from one sample in a study of blood T cell repertoires in COVID-19. Data came from immunoSEQ multiplex PCR; TCRdb stores just in-frame clones and leaves some out. This table has approximately 300,000 clones, approximately 82% appearing once. Material for sequencing was peripheral blood. The receptor set was obtained from a woman aged 45-59 years with acute or convalescent COVID-19. Each CDR3 is given with its conserved first and last residue. D genes are given only for firm matches. The size entry is marked missing in some rows and otherwise reads once, few, many or a size class.

>TRBV12-3/TRBV12-4|NA|NA|TRBJ2-2
CASSQWSTGELFF
TGTGCCAGCAGCCAGTGGAGCACCGGGGAGCTGTTTTTT
>TRBV29-1|TRBD2|few|TRBJ2-7
CSVERPSGYEQYF
TGCAGCGTTGAAAGGCCTAGCGGCTACGAGCAGTACTTC
>TRBV6-6|TRBD1|once|TRBJ1-1
CASSPPTGTGVLNTEAFF
TGTGCCAGCAGTCCACCAACCGGGACAGGGGTACTGAACACTGAAGCTTTCTTT
>TRBV20-1|NA|NA|TRBJ2-1
CSARDGRGQFF
TGCAGTGCTAGAGATGGGCGGGGGCAGTTCTTC
>TRBV2|TRBD2|NA|TRBJ2-1
CASSGPAGGGEQFF
TGTGCCAGCAGTGGTCCAGCGGGGGGTGGTGAGCAGTTCTTC
>TRBV6-2/TRBV6-3|TRBD1|once|TRBJ1-6
CASSRGTGVSPLHF
TGTGCCAGCAGTCGTGGGACAGGGGTTTCACCCCTCCACTTT
>TRBV6-6|TRBD1|NA|TRBJ1-2
CATGQGYGYTF
TGTGCCACCGGACAGGGGTATGGCTACACCTTC
>TRBV30|NA|NA|TRBJ2-1
CAWSPSSYNEQFF
TGTGCCTGGAGTCCTTCCTCCTACAATGAGCAGTTCTTC
>TRBV19|TRBD1|NA|TRBJ1-2
CASSITGAIYGYTF
TGTGCCAGTAGTATCACAGGGGCAATCTATGGCTACACCTTC
>TRBV7-2|TRBD1|once|TRBJ1-4
CASSTWTGGHEKLFF
TGTGCCAGCAGCACATGGACAGGGGGCCATGAAAAACTGTTTTTT
>TRBV7-9|NA|NA|TRBJ2-7
CASSSVRDTSYEQYF
TGTGCCAGCAGCTCGGTCCGGGACACTAGCTACGAGCAGTACTTC
>TRBV28|NA|NA|TRBJ1-2
CARGLSGYTF
TGTGCCAGGGGACTTAGTGGCTACACCTTC
>TRBV12-3/TRBV12-4|NA|NA|TRBJ1-4
CASRISGQSKLFF
TGTGCCAGCAGAATAAGCGGACAGTCAAAACTGTTTTTT
>TRBV24-1|TRBD2|NA|TRBJ2-2
CATSDLRGGDTGELFF
TGTGCCACCAGTGATTTGCGCGGGGGTGACACCGGGGAGCTGTTTTTT
>TRBV28|NA|NA|TRBJ1-6
CASSLRGVSSPLHF
TGTGCCAGCAGTTTAAGGGGCGTCAGTTCACCCCTCCACTTT
>TRBV6-5|NA|NA|TRBJ2-5
CASSKGLAETQYF
TGTGCCAGCAGTAAGGGACTGGCAGAGACCCAGTACTTC
>TRBV7-3|TRBD2|once|TRBJ2-1
CASTRAGERFDEQFF
TGTGCCAGCACCCGAGCGGGAGAGAGGTTCGATGAGCAGTTCTTC
>TRBV5-1|TRBD1|NA|TRBJ1-2
CASSLNPGQNSYGYTF
TGCGCCAGCAGCTTAAATCCGGGACAGAATTCTTATGGCTACACCTTC
>TRBV7-2|NA|NA|TRBJ2-6
CASSPQSSGANVLTF
TGTGCCAGCAGTCCACAGTCCTCTGGGGCCAACGTCCTGACTTTC
>TRBV20-1|NA|few|TRBJ2-3
CSASLVSDTTDTQYF
TGCAGTGCTAGTCTGGTCTCAGATACAACAGATACGCAGTATTTT
>TRBV7-2|NA|NA|TRBJ1-6
CASSLVARDNSPLHF
TGTGCCAGCAGCTTAGTCGCCAGGGATAATTCACCCCTCCACTTT
>TRBV30|NA|NA|TRBJ1-4
CAWSAEGQDNEKLFF
TGTGCCTGGAGTGCAGAGGGCCAAGATAATGAAAAACTGTTTTTT
>TRBV6-1|NA|NA|TRBJ1-4
CASSEAGGRKLFF
TGTGCCAGCAGTGAAGCGGGGGGGAGAAAACTGTTTTTT
>TRBV5-1|TRBD1|NA|TRBJ2-2
CASSLRTGGTGELFF
TGCGCCAGCAGCTTGAGGACAGGGGGAACCGGGGAGCTGTTTTTT
>TRBV7-8|NA|few|TRBJ1-2
CASSLDPRNNYGYTF
TGTGCCAGCAGCTTAGACCCCAGGAATAACTATGGCTACACCTTC
>TRBV5-1|NA|NA|TRBJ1-3
CASSAGVSGNTIYF
TGCGCCAGCAGTGCGGGGGTCTCTGGAAACACCATATATTTT
>TRBV10-1|TRBD1|NA|TRBJ1-2
CASRIRDRGNYGYTF
TGCGCCAGCAGGATCCGGGACAGGGGTAACTATGGCTACACCTTC